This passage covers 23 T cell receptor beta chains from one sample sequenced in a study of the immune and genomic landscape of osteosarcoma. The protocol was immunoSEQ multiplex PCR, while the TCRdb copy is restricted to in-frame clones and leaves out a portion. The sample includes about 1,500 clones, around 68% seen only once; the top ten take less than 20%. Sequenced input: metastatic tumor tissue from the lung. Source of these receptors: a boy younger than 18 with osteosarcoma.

Written as DNA, the CDR3 is TGTGCCACCAGCAGAGAAGGGGAGATCTTCGAAAAACTGTTTTTT. Encoded protein: CATSREGEIFEKLFF. The chain couples TRBV15 to TRBJ1-4; TRBD1 might be the D (5 bases). In germline, CDR1 is LNHNV, CDR2 YYDKDF (reference sequence). Trimming stripped 0 bases from V and 8 bases from J, with 13 bases between. This CDR3 contains 15 residues.

The CDR3 DNA sequence: TGTGCCAGCAGCTTATGGACTAGCGGGAGCTCCTACAATGAGCAGTTCTTC. Encoded protein: CASSLWTSGSSYNEQFF. V usage is TRBV7-2 and J usage is TRBJ2-1, with 13 positions matching TRBD2. The V gene end was trimmed by 2 bases and the J gene end by 0 bases; junction bases not matched to a gene: 1. The CDR3 is made up of 17 amino acids. In germline, CDR1 is SGHTA, CDR2 FQGNSA.

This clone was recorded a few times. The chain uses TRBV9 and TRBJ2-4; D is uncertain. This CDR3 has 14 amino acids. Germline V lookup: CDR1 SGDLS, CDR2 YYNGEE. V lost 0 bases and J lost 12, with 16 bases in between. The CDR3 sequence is CASSVGSGFEAQYF. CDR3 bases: TGTGCCAGCAGCGTAGGATCAGGTTTTGAAGCTCAGTACTTC.

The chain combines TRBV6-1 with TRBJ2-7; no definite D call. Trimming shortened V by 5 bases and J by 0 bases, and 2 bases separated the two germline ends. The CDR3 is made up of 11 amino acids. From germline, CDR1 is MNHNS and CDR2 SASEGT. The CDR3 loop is CASSFSYEQYF. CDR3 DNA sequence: TGTGCCAGCAGTTTCTCCTACGAGCAGTACTTC.

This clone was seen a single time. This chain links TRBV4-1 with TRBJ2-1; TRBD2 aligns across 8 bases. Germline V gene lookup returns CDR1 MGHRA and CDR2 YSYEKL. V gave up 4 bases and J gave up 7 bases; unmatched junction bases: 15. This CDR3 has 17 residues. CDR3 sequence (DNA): TGCGCCAGCAGCCCGGGGGGGGGACCCGCCAGGGAAAATGAGCAGTTCTTC. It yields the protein CASSPGGGPARENEQFF.

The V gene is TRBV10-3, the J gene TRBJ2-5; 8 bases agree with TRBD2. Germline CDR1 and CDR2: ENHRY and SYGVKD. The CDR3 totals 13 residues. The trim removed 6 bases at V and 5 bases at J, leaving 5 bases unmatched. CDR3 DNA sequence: TGTGCCATCAGAGATAGCGGGGCCGAGACCCAGTACTTC. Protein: CAIRDSGAETQYF.

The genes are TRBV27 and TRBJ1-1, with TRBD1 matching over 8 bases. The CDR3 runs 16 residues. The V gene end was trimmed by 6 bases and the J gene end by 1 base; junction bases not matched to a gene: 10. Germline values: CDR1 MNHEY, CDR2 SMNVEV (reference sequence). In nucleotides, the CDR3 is TGTGCCAGCAGGGTTCGGACAGGGCAAGCGAACACTGAAGCTTTCTTT. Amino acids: CASRVRTGQANTEAFF.

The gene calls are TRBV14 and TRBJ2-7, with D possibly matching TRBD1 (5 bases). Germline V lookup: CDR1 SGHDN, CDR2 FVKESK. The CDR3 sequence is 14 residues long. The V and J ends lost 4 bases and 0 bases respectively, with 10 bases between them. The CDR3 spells CASSPHRGSYEQYF. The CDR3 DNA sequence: TGTGCCAGCAGCCCCCATAGGGGCTCCTACGAGCAGTACTTC. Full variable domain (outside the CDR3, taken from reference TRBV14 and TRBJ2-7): EAGVTQFPSHSVIEKGQTVTLRCDPISGHDNLYWYRRVMGKEIKFLLHFVKESKQDESGMPNNRFLAERTGGTYSTLKVQPAELEDSGVYFCASSPHRGSYEQYFGPGTRLTVT.

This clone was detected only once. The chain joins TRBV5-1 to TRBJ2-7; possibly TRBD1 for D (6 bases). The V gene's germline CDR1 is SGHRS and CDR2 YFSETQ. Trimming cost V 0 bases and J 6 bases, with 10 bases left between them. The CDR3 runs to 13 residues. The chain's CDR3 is CASSLAGTSEQYF. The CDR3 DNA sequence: TGCGCCAGCAGCTTGGCAGGGACATCCGAGCAGTACTTC.

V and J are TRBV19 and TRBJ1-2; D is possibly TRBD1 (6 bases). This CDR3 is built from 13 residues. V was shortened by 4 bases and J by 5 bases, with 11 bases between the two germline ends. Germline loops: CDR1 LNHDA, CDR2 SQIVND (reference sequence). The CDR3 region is CASSTTGLYGYTF. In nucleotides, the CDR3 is TGTGCCAGTAGTACAACAGGGCTGTATGGCTACACCTTC.

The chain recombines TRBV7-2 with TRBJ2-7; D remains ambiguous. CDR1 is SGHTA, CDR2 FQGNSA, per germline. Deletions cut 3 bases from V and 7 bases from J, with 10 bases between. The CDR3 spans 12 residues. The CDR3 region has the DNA TGTGCCAGCAGCTTTGGCCTAGGGGAGCAGTACTTC. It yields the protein CASSFGLGEQYF.

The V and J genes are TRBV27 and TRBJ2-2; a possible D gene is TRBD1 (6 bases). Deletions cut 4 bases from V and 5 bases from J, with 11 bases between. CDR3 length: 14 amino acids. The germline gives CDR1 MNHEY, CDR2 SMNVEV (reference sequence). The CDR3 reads CASSYRAGTGELFF. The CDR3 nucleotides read TGTGCCAGCAGTTACAGGGCAGGGACCGGGGAGCTGTTTTTT.

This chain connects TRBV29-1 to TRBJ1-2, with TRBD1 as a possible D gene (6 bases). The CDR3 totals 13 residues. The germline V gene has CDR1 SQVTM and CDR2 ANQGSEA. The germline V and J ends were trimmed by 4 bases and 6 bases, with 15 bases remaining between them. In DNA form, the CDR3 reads TGCAGCGTTGCAGTCTCAGGGGCAGATGGCTACACCTTC. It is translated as CSVAVSGADGYTF.

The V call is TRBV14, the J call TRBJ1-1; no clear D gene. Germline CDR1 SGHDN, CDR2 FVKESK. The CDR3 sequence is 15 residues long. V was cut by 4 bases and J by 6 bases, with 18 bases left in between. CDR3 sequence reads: CASSRGPLTIPEAFF. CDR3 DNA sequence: TGTGCCAGCAGCCGCGGCCCCCTGACAATTCCTGAAGCTTTCTTT.

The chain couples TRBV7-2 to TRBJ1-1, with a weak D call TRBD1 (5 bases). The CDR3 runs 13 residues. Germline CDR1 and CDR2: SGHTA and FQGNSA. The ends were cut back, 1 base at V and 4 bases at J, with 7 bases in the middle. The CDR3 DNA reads TGTGCCAGCAGCTTAGGTGGGGGCACTGAAGCTTTCTTT. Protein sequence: CASSLGGGTEAFF.

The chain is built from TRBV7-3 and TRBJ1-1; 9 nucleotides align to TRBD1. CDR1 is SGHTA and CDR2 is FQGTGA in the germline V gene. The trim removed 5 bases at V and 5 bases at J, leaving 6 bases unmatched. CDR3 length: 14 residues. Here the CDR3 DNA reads TGTGCCAGCAGCCCAGGACAGGGGCGAACTGAAGCTTTCTTT. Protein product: CASSPGQGRTEAFF.

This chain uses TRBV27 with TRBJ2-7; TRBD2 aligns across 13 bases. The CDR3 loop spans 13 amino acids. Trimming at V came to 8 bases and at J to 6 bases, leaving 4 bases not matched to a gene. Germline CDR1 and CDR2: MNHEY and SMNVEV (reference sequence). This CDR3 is CASPGLAGIEQYF. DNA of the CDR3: TGTGCCAGCCCGGGACTAGCGGGAATCGAGCAGTACTTC.

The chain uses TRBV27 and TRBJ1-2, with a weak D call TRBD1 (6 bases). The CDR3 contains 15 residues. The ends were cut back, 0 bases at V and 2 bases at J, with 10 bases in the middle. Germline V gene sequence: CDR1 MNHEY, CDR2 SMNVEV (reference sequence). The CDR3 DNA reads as TGTGCCAGCAGTTTATCGTCAGGGGCGAACTATGGCTACACCTTC. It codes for CASSLSSGANYGYTF.

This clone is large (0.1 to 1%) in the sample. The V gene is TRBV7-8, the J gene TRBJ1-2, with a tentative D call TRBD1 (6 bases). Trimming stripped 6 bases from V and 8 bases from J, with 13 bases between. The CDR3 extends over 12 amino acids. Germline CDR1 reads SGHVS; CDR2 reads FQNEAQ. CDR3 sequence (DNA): TGTGCCAGCAGGGCGGGGGCGGAAGGCTACACCTTC. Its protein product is CASRAGAEGYTF. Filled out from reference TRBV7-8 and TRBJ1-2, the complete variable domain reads GAGVSQSPRYKVAKRGQDVALRCDPISGHVSLFWYQQALGQGPEFLTYFQNEAQLDKSGLPSDRFFAERPEGSVSTLKIQRTQQEDSAVYLCASRAGAEGYTFGSGTRLTVV.

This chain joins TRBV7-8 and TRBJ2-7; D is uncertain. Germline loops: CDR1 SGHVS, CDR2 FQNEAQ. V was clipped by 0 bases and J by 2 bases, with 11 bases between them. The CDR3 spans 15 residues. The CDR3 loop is CASSLASYKPYEQYF. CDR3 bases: TGTGCCAGCAGCTTAGCGTCTTACAAGCCCTACGAGCAGTACTTC.

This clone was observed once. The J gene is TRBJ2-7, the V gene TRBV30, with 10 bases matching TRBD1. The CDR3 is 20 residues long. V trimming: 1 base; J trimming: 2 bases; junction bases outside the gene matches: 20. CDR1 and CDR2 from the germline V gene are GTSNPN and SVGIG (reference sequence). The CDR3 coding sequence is TGTGCCTGGAGTGCTTCCTATCCTAGGCTCCCGGGACAGGGGACCTACGAGCAGTACTTC. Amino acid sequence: CAWSASYPRLPGQGTYEQYF.

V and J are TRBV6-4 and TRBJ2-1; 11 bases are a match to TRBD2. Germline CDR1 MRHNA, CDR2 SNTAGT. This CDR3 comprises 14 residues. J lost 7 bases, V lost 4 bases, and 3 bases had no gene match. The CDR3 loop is CASSAGLAANEQFF. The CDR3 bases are TGTGCCAGCAGTGCGGGACTAGCGGCTAATGAGCAGTTCTTC.

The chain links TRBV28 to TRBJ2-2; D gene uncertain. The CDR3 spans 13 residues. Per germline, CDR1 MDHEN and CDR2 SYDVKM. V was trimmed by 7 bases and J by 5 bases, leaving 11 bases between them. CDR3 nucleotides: TGTGCCAGCACTCTAATGGGGACCGGGGAGCTGTTTTTT. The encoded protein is CASTLMGTGELFF.